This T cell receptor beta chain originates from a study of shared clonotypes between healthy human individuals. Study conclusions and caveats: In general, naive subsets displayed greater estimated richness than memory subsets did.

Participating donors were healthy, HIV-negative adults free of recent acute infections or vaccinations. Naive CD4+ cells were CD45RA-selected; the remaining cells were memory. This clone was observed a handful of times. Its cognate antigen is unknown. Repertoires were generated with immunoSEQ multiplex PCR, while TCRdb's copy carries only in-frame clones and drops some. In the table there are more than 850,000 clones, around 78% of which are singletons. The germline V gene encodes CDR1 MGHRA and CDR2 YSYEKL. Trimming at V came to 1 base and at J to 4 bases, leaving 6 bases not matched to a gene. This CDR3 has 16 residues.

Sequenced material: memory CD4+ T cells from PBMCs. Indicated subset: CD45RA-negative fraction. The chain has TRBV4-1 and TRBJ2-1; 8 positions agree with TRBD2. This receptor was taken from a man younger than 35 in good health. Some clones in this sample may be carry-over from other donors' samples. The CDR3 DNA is TGCGCCAGCAGCCAAGGGGAAGTAGCGGGGTACAATGAGCAGTTCTTC. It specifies CASSQGEVAGYNEQFF.